This entry features one TCR beta chain sequence. Its antigen is undetermined. This sample also contains other DNA sequences that code for the same CDR3. These data come from a study of shared clonotypes between healthy human individuals. Study context: The study enrolled two women and a few men aged 18 to 49. Findings and limits, study-wide: Larger estimated richness was generally seen in naive subsets than in memory subsets.

The length of the CDR3 is 13 residues. Between the trimmed V and J ends, which lost 4 bases and 3 bases, there was a span of 9 bases. Germline CDR1 SGHRS, CDR2 YFSETQ. Produced via immunoSEQ multiplex PCR; TCRdb's table is partial and in-frame only. The sample lists over 2 million clones, about 95% seen once, with roughly 0.13% in the top ten. This receptor was obtained from a man aged 18-30 years in good health. The V gene is TRBV5-1, the J gene TRBJ2-3; no reliable D call. Sequencing input: naive CD4+ T cells sorted from blood. Subset specified: CD45RA+ positively selected. The CDR3 is CASSRGSTDTQYF. The CDR3 DNA reads TGCGCCAGCAGCCGAGGATCAACAGATACGCAGTATTTT.